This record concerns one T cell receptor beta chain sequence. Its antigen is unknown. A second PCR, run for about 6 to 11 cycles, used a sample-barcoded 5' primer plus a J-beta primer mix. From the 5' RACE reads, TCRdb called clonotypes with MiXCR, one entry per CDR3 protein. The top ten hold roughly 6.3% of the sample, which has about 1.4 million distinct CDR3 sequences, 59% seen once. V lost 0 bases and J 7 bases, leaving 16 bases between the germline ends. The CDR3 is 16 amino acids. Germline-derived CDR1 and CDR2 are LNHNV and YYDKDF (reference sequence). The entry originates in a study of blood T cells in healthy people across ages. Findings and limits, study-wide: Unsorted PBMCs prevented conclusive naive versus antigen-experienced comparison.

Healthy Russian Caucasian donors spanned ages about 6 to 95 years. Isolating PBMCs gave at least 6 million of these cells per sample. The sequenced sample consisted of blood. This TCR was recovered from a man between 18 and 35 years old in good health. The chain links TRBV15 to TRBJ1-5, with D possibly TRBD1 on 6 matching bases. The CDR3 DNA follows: TGTGCCACCAGCAGAGATCTCACAGGGAGGGGACAGCCCCAGCATTTT. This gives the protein CATSRDLTGRGQPQHF.